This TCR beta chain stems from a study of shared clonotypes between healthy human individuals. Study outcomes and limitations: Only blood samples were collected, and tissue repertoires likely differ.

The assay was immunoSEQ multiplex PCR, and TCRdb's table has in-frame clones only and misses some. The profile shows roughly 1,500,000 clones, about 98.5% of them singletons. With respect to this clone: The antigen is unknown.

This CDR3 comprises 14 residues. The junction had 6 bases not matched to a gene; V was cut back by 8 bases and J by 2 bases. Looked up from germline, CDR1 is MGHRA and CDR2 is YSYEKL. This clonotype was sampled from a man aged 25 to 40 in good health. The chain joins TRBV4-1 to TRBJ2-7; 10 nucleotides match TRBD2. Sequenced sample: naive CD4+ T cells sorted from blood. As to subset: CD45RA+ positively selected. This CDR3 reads CASRASGSTYEQYF. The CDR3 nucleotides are TGCGCCAGCCGCGCTAGCGGGAGTACCTACGAGCAGTACTTC.